The 5 T cell receptor beta chains in this list originate from one sample, sequenced in a study of radiotherapy plus CTLA-4 blockade in lung cancer. Sequencing used immunoSEQ multiplex PCR; TCRdb keeps in-frame clones, though not all of them. The table has nearly 95,000 clones, about four fifths seen once; the top ten hold about 25%. The source material was peripheral blood, sampled from a patient treated with radiotherapy plus ipilimumab. The receptors originated from a human donor with non-small cell lung cancer that progressed on radiotherapy plus ipilimumab.

The rearrangement joins TRBV7-8 to TRBJ1-3; D not resolved. CDR3 length: 13 residues. V lost 6 bases to trimming and J lost 0 bases, with 6 bases between them. Germline V CDR1 and CDR2: SGHVS, FQNEAQ. The CDR3 DNA sequence: TGTGCCAGCAGATCCCACTCTGGAAACACCATATATTTT. Translating it yields CASRSHSGNTIYF.

This clone appeared a single time. The chain joins TRBV25-1 to TRBJ2-4, with D tentatively TRBD1 or TRBD2 (5 bases each). Trimming took 1 base from V and 3 from J, leaving 13 bases between them. This CDR3 comprises 16 residues. Germline CDR1 reads MGHDK; CDR2 reads SYGVNS. The CDR3 loop is CASSEWGTEVKNIQYF. Here the CDR3 DNA reads TGTGCCAGCAGTGAATGGGGGACGGAGGTCAAAAACATTCAGTACTTC. Combining the CDR3 with reference TRBV25-1 and TRBJ2-4 gives the whole variable domain EADIYQTPRYLVIGTGKKITLECSQTMGHDKMYWYQQDPGMELHLIHYSYGVNSTEKGDLSSESTVSRIRTEHFPLTLESARPSHTSQYLCASSEWGTEVKNIQYFGAGTRLSVL.

This rearrangement joins TRBV27 to TRBJ2-7; 7 nucleotides align to TRBD2. CDR3 length equals 15 residues. V lost 5 bases to trimming and J lost 6 bases; unmatched junction nucleotides: 13. Germline CDR1 MNHEY, CDR2 SMNVEV (reference sequence). The CDR3 sequence is CASSLAVNEASEQYF. CDR3 in DNA: TGTGCCAGCAGTCTAGCGGTTAACGAAGCGTCCGAGCAGTACTTC.

This clone was recorded at least ten times. The genes are TRBV6-6 and TRBJ1-3, with TRBD1 as a possible D gene (5 bases). Trimming shortened V by 4 bases and J by 4 bases, and 11 bases separated the two germline ends. The CDR3 consists of 14 residues. Germline V gene lookup returns CDR1 MNHNY and CDR2 SVGAGI (reference sequence). The CDR3 nucleotides read TGTGCCAGCAGTTCGGACATTTCAGGAAACACCATATATTTT. It yields the protein CASSSDISGNTIYF.

The genes are TRBV7-8 and TRBJ1-5; 8 bases align to TRBD1. This CDR3 comprises 17 residues. Trimming took 1 base from V and 3 from J; bases not matched to a gene: 8. The germline CDR1 and CDR2 sequences are SGHVS and FQNEAQ. This chain's CDR3 is CASSLVNRGSLNQPQHF. The CDR3 DNA sequence: TGTGCCAGCAGCTTAGTTAACAGGGGGAGCCTCAATCAGCCCCAGCATTTT.